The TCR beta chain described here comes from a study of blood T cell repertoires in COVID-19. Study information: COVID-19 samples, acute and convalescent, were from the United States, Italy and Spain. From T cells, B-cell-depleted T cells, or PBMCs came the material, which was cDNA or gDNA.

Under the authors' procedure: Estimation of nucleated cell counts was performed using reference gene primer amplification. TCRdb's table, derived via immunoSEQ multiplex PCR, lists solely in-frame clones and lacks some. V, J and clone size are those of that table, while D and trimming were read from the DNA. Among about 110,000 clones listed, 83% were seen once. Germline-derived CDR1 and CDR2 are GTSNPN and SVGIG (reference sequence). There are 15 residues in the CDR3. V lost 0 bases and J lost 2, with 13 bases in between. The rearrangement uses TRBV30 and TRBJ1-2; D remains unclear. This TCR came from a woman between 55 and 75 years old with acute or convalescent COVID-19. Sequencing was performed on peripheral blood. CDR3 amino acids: CAWSVRWETNYGYTF. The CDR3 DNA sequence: TGTGCCTGGAGTGTACGATGGGAGACCAACTATGGCTACACCTTC. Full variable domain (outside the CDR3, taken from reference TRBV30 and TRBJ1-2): SQTIHQWPATLVQPVGSPLSLECTVEGTSNPNLYWYRQAAGRGLQLLFYSVGIGQISSEVPQNLSASRPQDRQFILSSKKLLLSDSGFYLCAWSVRWETNYGYTFGSGTRLTVV.